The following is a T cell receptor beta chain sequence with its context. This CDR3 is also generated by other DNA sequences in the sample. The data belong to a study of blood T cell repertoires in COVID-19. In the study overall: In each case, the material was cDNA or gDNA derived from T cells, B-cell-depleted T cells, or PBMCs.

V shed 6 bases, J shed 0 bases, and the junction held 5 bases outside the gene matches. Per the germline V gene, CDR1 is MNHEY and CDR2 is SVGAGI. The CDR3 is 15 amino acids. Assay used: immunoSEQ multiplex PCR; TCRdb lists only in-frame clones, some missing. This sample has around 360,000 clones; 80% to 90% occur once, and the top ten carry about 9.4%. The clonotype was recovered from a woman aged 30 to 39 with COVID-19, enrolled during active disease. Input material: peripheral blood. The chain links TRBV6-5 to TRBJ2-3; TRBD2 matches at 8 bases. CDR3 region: CASSRTSGSTDTQYF. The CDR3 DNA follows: TGTGCCAGCAGCCGAACTAGCGGTAGCACAGATACGCAGTATTTT.